This TCR beta chain emerged from a study of OX40 agonist ivuxolimab in advanced cancers. Overall study findings and caveats: Clonal expansion by week 6 occurred in CD4+ and CD8+ blood T cells (at 0.1 to 3.0 mg/kg).

As concerns this clone: Its antigen is as yet unknown.

Profiling relied on immunoSEQ multiplex PCR, and the TCRdb table lists in-frame clones only, not all of them. Of about 72,000 clones in the sample, around 87% are singletons; the top ten hold around 0.92%. J gave up 3 bases and V 4 bases, and 14 bases lay outside the gene matches. The germline CDR1 and CDR2 sequences are MGHRA and YSYEKL. The CDR3 length is 18 residues. The chain has TRBV4-1 and TRBJ1-4; 7 nucleotides match TRBD1. Specimen: CD4+ or CD8+ T cells sorted from blood, collected in a trial of the OX40 agonist ivuxolimab. The source is an adult with an advanced solid tumor such as melanoma, head and neck, liver or kidney cancer. CDR3 in amino acids: CASSLKWGDRVANEKLFF. CDR3 sequence (DNA): TGCGCCAGCAGCCTCAAATGGGGCGACAGGGTTGCTAATGAAAAACTGTTTTTT.